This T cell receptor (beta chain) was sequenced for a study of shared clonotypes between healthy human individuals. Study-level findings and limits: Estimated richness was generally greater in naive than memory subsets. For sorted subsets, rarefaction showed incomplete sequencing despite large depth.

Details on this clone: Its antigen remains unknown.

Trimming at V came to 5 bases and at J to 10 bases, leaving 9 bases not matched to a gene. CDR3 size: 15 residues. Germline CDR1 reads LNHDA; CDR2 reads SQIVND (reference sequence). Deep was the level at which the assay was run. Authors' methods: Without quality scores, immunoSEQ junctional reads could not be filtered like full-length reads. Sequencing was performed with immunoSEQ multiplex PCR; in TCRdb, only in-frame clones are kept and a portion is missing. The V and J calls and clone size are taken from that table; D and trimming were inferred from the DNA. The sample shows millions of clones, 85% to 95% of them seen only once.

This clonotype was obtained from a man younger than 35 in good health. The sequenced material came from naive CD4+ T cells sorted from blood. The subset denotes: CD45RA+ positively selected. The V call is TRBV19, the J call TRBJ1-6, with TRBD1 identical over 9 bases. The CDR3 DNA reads TGTGCCAGTAGTTCTCCCGGGACAGGGAGCTCACCCCTCCACTTT. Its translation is CASSSPGTGSSPLHF.